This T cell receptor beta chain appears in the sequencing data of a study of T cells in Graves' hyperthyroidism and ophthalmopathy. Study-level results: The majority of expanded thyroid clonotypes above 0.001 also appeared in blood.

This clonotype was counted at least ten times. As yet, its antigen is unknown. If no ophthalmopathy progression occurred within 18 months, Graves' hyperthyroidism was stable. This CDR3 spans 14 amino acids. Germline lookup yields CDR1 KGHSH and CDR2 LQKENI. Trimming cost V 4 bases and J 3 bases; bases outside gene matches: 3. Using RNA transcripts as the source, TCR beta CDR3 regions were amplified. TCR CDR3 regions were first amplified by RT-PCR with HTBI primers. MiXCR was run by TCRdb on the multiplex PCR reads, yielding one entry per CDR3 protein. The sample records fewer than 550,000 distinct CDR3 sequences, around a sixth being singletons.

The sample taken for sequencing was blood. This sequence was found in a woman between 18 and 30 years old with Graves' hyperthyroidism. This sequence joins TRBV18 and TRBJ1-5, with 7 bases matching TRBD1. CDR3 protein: CASSLGQVNQPQHF. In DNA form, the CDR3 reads TGTGCCAGCTCACTCGGACAGGTCAATCAGCCCCAGCATTTT.